These 24 T cell receptor beta chains were all obtained from the same sample, sequenced in a study of technical replicates of blood from a handful of donors. Produced via immunoSEQ multiplex PCR; TCRdb's table is partial and in-frame only. This sample carries 55,000 to 75,000 clones, around 93% of them seen once, and the ten largest clones take roughly 4%. The specimen sequenced was PBMCs. Receptors were obtained from a human donor in good health. Some clones in this sample may be carry-over from other donors' samples.

The V gene is TRBV5-1, the J gene TRBJ2-7, with TRBD2 matching 10 bases. CDR3 size: 17 residues. Germline V gives CDR1 SGHRS, CDR2 YFSETQ. The J segment lost 2 bases and the V segment lost 0 bases, leaving 8 bases of the junction unmatched. CDR3 protein: CASSLAGGLAFTYEQYF. The CDR3 bases are TGCGCCAGCAGCTTGGCAGGGGGACTAGCGTTTACCTACGAGCAGTACTTC.

The chain combines TRBV5-6 with TRBJ2-1, with 9 nucleotides matching TRBD2. This CDR3 has 18 residues. Germline CDR1 SGHDT, CDR2 YYEEEE. Trimming at V came to 1 base and at J to 11 bases, leaving 19 bases not matched to a gene. CDR3 amino acids: CASSLRANLASGNLKQFF. In nucleotides, the CDR3 is TGTGCCAGCAGCTTGAGGGCCAATCTTGCTAGCGGGAATTTGAAGCAGTTCTTC.

The chain recombines TRBV30 with TRBJ1-2; unclear D gene. CDR1 GTSNPN and CDR2 SVGIG come from the germline V gene (reference sequence). V was trimmed by 4 bases and J by 2 bases, leaving 5 bases between them. The CDR3 totals 11 residues. CDR3 amino acids: CAWNRNYGYTF. The CDR3 nucleotides read TGTGCCTGGAACAGAAACTATGGCTACACCTTC.

The chain uses TRBV18 and TRBJ2-4, with TRBD2 matching over 14 bases. The germline V gene has CDR1 KGHSH and CDR2 LQKENI. The CDR3 loop spans 15 amino acids. V lost 6 bases to trimming and J lost 7 bases; unmatched junction nucleotides: 5. CDR3 amino acids: CASSAGLAGANIQYF. CDR3 DNA sequence: TGTGCCAGCTCCGCGGGACTAGCGGGAGCCAACATTCAGTACTTC.

V and J are TRBV10-3 and TRBJ1-1, with D maybe TRBD1 (5 bases). The CDR3 is 12 amino acids. V lost 2 bases to trimming and J lost 5 bases, with 6 bases between them. From germline, CDR1 is ENHRY and CDR2 SYGVKD. The DNA for the CDR3 is TGTGCCATCAGTGAGGGGGGGACTGAAGCTTTCTTT. Protein sequence: CAISEGGTEAFF.

This chain connects TRBV10-3 to TRBJ2-1; unclear D gene. The CDR3 is 11 amino acids. Trimming cost V 3 bases and J 9 bases, with 6 bases left between them. Germline lookup yields CDR1 ENHRY and CDR2 SYGVKD. The CDR3 is CAISEVGEQFF. The DNA of the CDR3 is TGTGCCATCAGTGAAGTCGGTGAGCAGTTCTTC.

The chain uses TRBV5-1 and TRBJ2-5, with D possibly being TRBD2 (5 bases). The V end was cut by 7 bases, the J end by 5 bases, with 15 bases between. Germline V gene sequence: CDR1 SGHRS, CDR2 YFSETQ. The CDR3 totals 13 residues. CDR3 in DNA: TGCGCCAGCCTTGGACTTATAGGGGAGACCCAGTACTTC. Its protein product is CASLGLIGETQYF.

The rearrangement uses TRBV6-5 and TRBJ1-6, with 8 bases lining up with TRBD1. Germline V gives CDR1 MNHEY, CDR2 SVGAGI. CDR3 length: 15 residues. The trim removed 2 bases at V and 7 bases at J, leaving 4 bases unmatched. The CDR3 here is CASSYTGGQNSPLHF. DNA of the CDR3: TGTGCCAGCAGTTACACAGGGGGGCAGAATTCACCCCTCCACTTT.

The chain carries TRBV4-3 and TRBJ2-7, with TRBD2 matching 9 bases. The CDR3 sequence is 15 residues long. Germline values: CDR1 LGHNA, CDR2 YSLEER. The V segment lost 4 bases and the J segment 1 base; nucleotides outside the gene matches: 5. The CDR3: CASSPWREGSYEQYF. CDR3 bases: TGCGCCAGCAGCCCGTGGCGGGAGGGTTCCTACGAGCAGTACTTC.

The rearrangement links TRBV7-2 to TRBJ2-1; D remains unclear. Germline CDR1 is SGHTA and CDR2 is FQGNSA. Trimming shortened V by 5 bases and J by 7 bases, and 12 bases separated the two germline ends. This CDR3 has 13 amino acids. CDR3 sequence: CASSRTSGNEQFF. CDR3 bases: TGTGCCAGCAGCCGAACGTCGGGTAATGAGCAGTTCTTC.

This chain connects TRBV10-3 to TRBJ2-3, with 9 bases identical to TRBD2. Germline V CDR1 and CDR2: ENHRY, SYGVKD. The CDR3 has 18 residues. V shed 0 bases, J shed 4 bases, and the junction held 11 bases outside the gene matches. The CDR3 protein is CAISESELGLARPDTQYF. CDR3 nucleotide sequence: TGTGCCATCAGTGAGTCGGAACTAGGACTAGCGCGCCCAGATACGCAGTATTTT.

This rearrangement joins TRBV27 to TRBJ1-5, with TRBD1 identical over 7 bases. Germline CDR1 and CDR2: MNHEY and SMNVEV (reference sequence). The CDR3 is 14 amino acids. Trimming at V came to 3 bases and at J to 2 bases, leaving 1 base not matched to a gene. The DNA of the CDR3 is TGTGCCAGCAGTTTGGACAGGCGCAATCAGCCCCAGCATTTT. Translated, it gives CASSLDRRNQPQHF.

This clone occurred once. The J gene is TRBJ1-2, the V gene TRBV4-3, with 8 bases lining up with TRBD1. Germline CDR1 is LGHNA and CDR2 is YSLEER. The ends lost 0 bases at V and 8 bases at J; junction bases unmatched: 5. The CDR3 sequence is 14 residues long. CDR3 loop: CASSQDTRGLGYTF. The DNA of the CDR3 is TGCGCCAGCAGCCAAGATACCAGGGGGCTCGGCTACACCTTC.

This chain joins TRBV4-1 and TRBJ2-6; D might be TRBD1 (5 bases). From germline, CDR1 is MGHRA and CDR2 YSYEKL. CDR3 length: 18 residues. Trimming shortened V by 0 bases and J by 0 bases, and 12 bases separated the two germline ends. The CDR3 region is CASSQESDTSSGANVLTF. In DNA form, the CDR3 reads TGCGCCAGCAGCCAAGAGTCGGACACGAGCTCTGGGGCCAACGTCCTGACTTTC.

CDR3 loop: CASSEGQGILSTIYF. CDR3 nucleotides: TGTGCCAGCAGCGAGGGACAGGGGATTTTGAGCACCATATATTTT. This chain connects TRBV2 to TRBJ1-3, with 10 bases that match TRBD1. The CDR3 consists of 15 residues. Per the germline V gene, CDR1 is SNHLY and CDR2 is FYNNEI. The V and J ends lost 6 bases and 9 bases, in that order; junction bases with no gene match: 11. Combining the CDR3 with reference TRBV2 and TRBJ1-3 gives the whole variable domain EPEVTQTPSHQVTQMGQEVILRCVPISNHLYFYWYRQILGQKVEFLVSFYNNEISEKSEIFDDQFSVERPDGSNFTLKIRSTKLEDSAMYFCASSEGQGILSTIYFGEGSWLTVV.

A single count supports this clone. The chain recombines TRBV5-6 with TRBJ2-7; 7 positions match TRBD1. J was trimmed by 0 bases and V by 3 bases; bases with no gene match: 6. Germline V gives CDR1 SGHDT, CDR2 YYEEEE. CDR3 length: 15 residues. CDR3 in DNA: TGTGCCAGCAGCTCCATGACAGGGTCCTCCTACGAGCAGTACTTC. Translating it yields CASSSMTGSSYEQYF. Variable domain in full (rest from reference TRBV5-6 and TRBJ2-7): DAGVTQSPTHLIKTRGQQVTLRCSPKSGHDTVSWYQQALGQGPQFIFQYYEEEERQRGNFPDRFSGHQFPNYSSELNVNALLLGDSALYLCASSSMTGSSYEQYFGPGTRLTVT.

This chain uses TRBV6-1 with TRBJ2-3; TRBD2 matches 10 bases. The CDR3 extends over 20 amino acids. The germline V gene encodes CDR1 MNHNS and CDR2 SASEGT. Losses at the gene ends were 2 bases for V and 0 bases for J; bases not matched to a gene: 14. In DNA form, the CDR3 reads TGTGCCAGCAGTGAACCCCCTGGTAGCGGGGGGACGACTAGCACAGATACGCAGTATTTT. Protein product: CASSEPPGSGGTTSTDTQYF.

The chain couples TRBV7-2 to TRBJ1-5; D gene unclear. Germline V lookup: CDR1 SGHTA, CDR2 FQGNSA. The V end was cut by 2 bases, the J end by 1 base, with 9 bases between. The CDR3 spans 15 residues. DNA for the CDR3: TGTGCCAGCAGCTTAAGCGGGTGGAGCAATCAGCCCCAGCATTTT. Its protein product is CASSLSGWSNQPQHF. The full variable domain, rest sourced from reference TRBV7-2 and TRBJ1-5, is GAGVSQSPSNKVTEKGKDVELRCDPISGHTALYWYRQSLGQGLEFLIYFQGNSAPDKSGLPSDRFSAERTGGSVSTLTIQRTQQEDSAVYLCASSLSGWSNQPQHFGDGTRLSIL.

The chain joins TRBV11-3 to TRBJ2-1, with TRBD2 matching over 9 bases. CDR3 length: 15 amino acids. V was pared by 5 bases and J by 8 bases, with 10 bases of the junction left unmatched. CDR1 SGHNT and CDR2 YENEEA come from the germline V gene. DNA for the CDR3: TGTGCCAGCAGCCCCGGGCGGGGGGGCATCTATGAGCAGTTCTTC. It encodes CASSPGRGGIYEQFF.

V usage is TRBV29-1 and J usage is TRBJ2-2, with D possibly matching TRBD2 (5 bases). The CDR3 spans 13 residues. Germline assignment: CDR1 SQVTM and CDR2 ANQGSEA. V shed 2 bases and J shed 7 bases, with 11 bases lying between them. CDR3 region: CSVEIQEGGELFF. The CDR3 coding sequence is TGCAGCGTTGAAATCCAAGAGGGCGGGGAGCTGTTTTTT.

CDR3 DNA sequence: TGTGCCAGCTCACCCGGGACAGGGGGCTTGGAGACCCAGTACTTC. Translated: CASSPGTGGLETQYF. The chain uses TRBV18 and TRBJ2-5; 12 bases fit TRBD1. The trim removed 3 bases at V and 5 bases at J, leaving 4 bases unmatched. Germline values: CDR1 KGHSH, CDR2 LQKENI. This CDR3 is 15 amino acids long.

The chain carries TRBV5-6 and TRBJ1-2, with TRBD1 as a possible D gene (5 bases). V shed 3 bases and J shed 8 bases, with 8 bases lying between them. CDR3 length: 11 residues. Germline V gives CDR1 SGHDT, CDR2 YYEEEE. DNA for the CDR3: TGTGCCAGCAGCTGGGGGAGGGGCTACACCTTC. Translation: CASSWGRGYTF. Using reference TRBV5-6 and TRBJ1-2 for the parts outside the CDR3, the full variable domain is DAGVTQSPTHLIKTRGQQVTLRCSPKSGHDTVSWYQQALGQGPQFIFQYYEEEERQRGNFPDRFSGHQFPNYSSELNVNALLLGDSALYLCASSWGRGYTFGSGTRLTVV.

The gene calls are TRBV7-6 and TRBJ2-1, with 7 positions matching TRBD2. Germline V gives CDR1 SGHVS, CDR2 FNYEAQ. The CDR3 contains 16 residues. Unmatched junction bases numbered 9, after V lost 4 bases and J lost 3 bases. The CDR3 nucleotides are TGTGCCAGCAGCTCCCCAGGCCTAGCGGTCTACAATGAGCAGTTCTTC. Translation gives CASSSPGLAVYNEQFF.

CDR3: CASSPGQANYGYTF. CDR3 DNA: TGCGCCAGCAGCCCGGGACAGGCTAACTATGGCTACACCTTC. V gene TRBV5-1 combines with J gene TRBJ1-2; 8 nucleotides match TRBD1. Germline CDR1 reads SGHRS; CDR2 reads YFSETQ. The V segment lost 4 bases and the J segment 0 bases; nucleotides outside the gene matches: 2. The CDR3 covers 14 residues.